Given below is one TCR beta chain in context. Its antigen is not known. Isolation of the CD4+ and CD8+ populations was accomplished via positive magnetic bead selection, with purity assessed by flow cytometry. The data derive from a study of somatic mutations in cytotoxic T cells in rheumatoid arthritis. Study results and caveats: The CD8+ clonality of rheumatoid arthritis patients increased with age, whereas that of healthy controls did not. A significant difference in CD8+ T-cell clonality was not found between rheumatoid arthritis patients and age-matched healthy controls.

Libraries were prepared by immunoSEQ multiplex PCR; TCRdb keeps only in-frame clonotypes and omits some of them. The data hold approximately 8,200 clones, with 70% to 80% observed a single time. From germline, CDR1 is SGHVS and CDR2 FQNEAQ. This CDR3 spans 16 amino acids. Trimming took 4 bases from V and 3 from J; bases not matched to a gene: 5. The chain links TRBV7-8 to TRBJ1-3, with TRBD1 identical over 11 bases. The sequence was collected from an adult with rheumatoid arthritis. The sequenced sample was CD8+ T cells sorted from blood. CDR3 region: CASSSGQGASGNTIYF. The CDR3 bases are TGTGCCAGCAGCTCTGGACAGGGGGCCAGTGGAAACACCATATATTTT.